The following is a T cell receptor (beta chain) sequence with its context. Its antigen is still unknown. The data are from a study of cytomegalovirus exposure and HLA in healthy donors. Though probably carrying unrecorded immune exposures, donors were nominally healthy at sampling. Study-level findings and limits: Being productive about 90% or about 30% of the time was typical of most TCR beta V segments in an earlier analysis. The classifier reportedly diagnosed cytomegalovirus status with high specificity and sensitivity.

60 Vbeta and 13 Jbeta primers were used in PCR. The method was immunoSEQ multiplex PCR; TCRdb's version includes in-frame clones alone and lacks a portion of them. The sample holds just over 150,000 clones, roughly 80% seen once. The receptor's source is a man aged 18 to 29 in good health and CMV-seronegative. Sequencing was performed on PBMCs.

CDR3 nucleotide sequence: TGTGCCAGCAGCCTAGCCGCAGGGGGCGAGCAGTACTTC. This sequence encodes CASSLAAGGEQYF. The chain couples TRBV5-6 to TRBJ2-7, with 7 bases fitting TRBD1. Germline V gene data show CDR1 as SGHDT and CDR2 as YYEEEE. The CDR3 is 13 amino acids. V dropped 4 bases and J dropped 6; count of bases not matched to a gene: 7.